Listed below are T cell receptor beta chains from one sample, sequenced in a study of identical twins. Using its own MiXCR run on the 5' RACE reads, TCRdb lists one record per CDR3 protein. The sample shows approximately 700,000 distinct CDR3 sequences, 15% to 20% of them seen only once. These sequences were also reported in another study, on T cells expressing NK-cell markers.

Sequenced: PBMCs. These receptors originate from a woman aged 18-29 years in good health. Each CDR3 is given with its conserved first and last residue.

v_call,cdr3_aa
TRBV2,CASSEAEGMLSPLHF
TRBV20-1,CSPAGAGGTEQFF
TRBV6-5,CASSSGLAAQYF
TRBV5-3,CARSTTGTGRRPLHF
TRBV7-9,CASSFHGEGDQPQHF
TRBV7-9,CASSLVLGPAEAFF
TRBV29-1,CSVTDRSSYNEQFF
TRBV9,CASSLKAGGKETQYF
TRBV12-3/TRBV12-4,CASTPGTRAEQFF
TRBV2,CASSEARSGTGELFF
TRBV9,CASSGSGTNQETQYF
TRBV30,CAWRGTGSSYEQYF
TRBV7-2,CASSLRGWGGEQYF
TRBV5-1,CASSLRLSLQMGYEQYF
TRBV28,CATNNPRLNQETQYF
TRBV27,CASSLTGWYSPLHF
TRBV25-1,CASSETGTISYEQYF
TRBV6-7,CARPTGLAGIFSYEQYF
TRBV30,CAWSNVGPEKLFF
TRBV7-8,CASSRGLADSYNEQFF
TRBV25-1,CASSEPGAKNIQYF
TRBV20-1,CSASRGVDEQFF
TRBV12-3/TRBV12-4,CASRTLTSGDYNEQFF
TRBV9,CASSAQGAAHTDTQYF
TRBV5-1,CASSWDGYNEQFF
TRBV5-1,CASSLANDGGRQFF
TRBV12-3/TRBV12-4,CASSKGSGGYNEQFF
TRBV12-3/TRBV12-4,CASSSLAGARGTQYF
TRBV12-3/TRBV12-4,CACSLAPSIGGLTGELFF
TRBV6-5,CASSYSASGAAEQFF
TRBV12-3/TRBV12-4,CASRMGDGGFSAFF
TRBV5-4,CASSTLGQLQETQYF
TRBV10-1,CASSEGLVYAEQFF
TRBV6-2/TRBV6-3,CASSYSRTGIPGELFF
TRBV7-2,CASSFGQISNQPQHF
TRBV4-3,CASSQGEGSGANVLTF
TRBV20-1,CSAETGPPLVAFF
TRBV27,CASSRANTEAFF